This TCR beta chain stems from a study of shared clonotypes between healthy human individuals. Every subset's genomic DNA went evenly onto several immunoSEQ plates. Here immunoSEQ multiplex PCR was the method, and the copy in TCRdb shows in-frame clones only, minus some. Among around 1.5 million clones listed, 98% were seen once. This sequence was found in a man aged 25-40 years in good health. Sequenced input: naive CD4+ T cells sorted from blood. Subset described: CD45RA+ positively selected.

The CDR3 spells CASSYEGRATGELFF. The CDR3 DNA is TGTGCCAGCAGTTATGAGGGAAGAGCAACCGGGGAGCTGTTTTTT. The chain recombines TRBV6-5 with TRBJ2-2; D perhaps matches TRBD2 (5 bases). This CDR3 is 15 amino acids long. Germline CDR1 and CDR2: MNHEY and SVGAGI. The V end lost 3 bases, the J end lost 5 bases, and 13 bases lay between the germline ends.